Detailed here is one T cell receptor beta chain. The V gene end was trimmed by 3 bases and the J gene end by 2 bases; junction bases not matched to a gene: 6. The CDR3 runs to 14 residues. In germline, CDR1 is SQVTM, CDR2 ANQGSEA. This sample stems from a study of cytomegalovirus exposure and HLA in healthy donors. 60 Vbeta and 13 Jbeta primers were used in PCR. Profiling relied on immunoSEQ multiplex PCR, and the TCRdb table lists in-frame clones only, not all of them. This table has 160,000 or so clones, approximately 85% appearing once. The specimen was PBMCs. The TCR comes from a man between 45 and 60 years old in good health and CMV-seropositive. The chain uses TRBV29-1 and TRBJ1-2, with 7 nucleotides matching TRBD1. The chain's CDR3 is CSVDRGAGNYGYTF. CDR3 DNA sequence: TGCAGCGTTGACAGGGGGGCCGGAAACTATGGCTACACCTTC.